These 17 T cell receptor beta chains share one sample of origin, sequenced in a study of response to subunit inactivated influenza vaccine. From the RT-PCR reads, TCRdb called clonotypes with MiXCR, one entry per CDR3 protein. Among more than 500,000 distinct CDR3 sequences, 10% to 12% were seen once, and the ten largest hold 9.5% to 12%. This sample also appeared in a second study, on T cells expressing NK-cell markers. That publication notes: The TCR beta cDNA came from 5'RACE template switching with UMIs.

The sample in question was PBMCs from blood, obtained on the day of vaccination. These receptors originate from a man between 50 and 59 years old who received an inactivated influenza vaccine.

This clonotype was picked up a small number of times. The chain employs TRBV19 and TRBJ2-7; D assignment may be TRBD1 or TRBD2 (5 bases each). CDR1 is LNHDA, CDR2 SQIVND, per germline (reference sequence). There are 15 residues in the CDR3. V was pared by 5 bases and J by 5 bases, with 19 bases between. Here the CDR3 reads CASSPDRDGEDEQYF. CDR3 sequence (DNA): TGTGCCAGTAGTCCAGACCGGGACGGCGAAGACGAGCAGTACTTC.

CDR3 protein: CSARESRTNTGELFF. CDR3 nucleotide sequence: TGCAGTGCTAGAGAATCCCGGACGAACACCGGGGAGCTGTTTTTT. The V call is TRBV20-1, the J call TRBJ2-2; D is undetermined. This CDR3 comprises 15 residues. The ends were cut back, 0 bases at V and 0 bases at J, with 8 bases in the middle. CDR1 is DFQATT and CDR2 is SNEGSKA in the germline V gene (reference sequence).

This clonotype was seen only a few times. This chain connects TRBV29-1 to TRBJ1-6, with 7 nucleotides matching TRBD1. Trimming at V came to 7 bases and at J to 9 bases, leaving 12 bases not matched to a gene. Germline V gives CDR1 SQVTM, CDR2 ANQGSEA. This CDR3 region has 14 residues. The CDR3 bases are TGCAGCGCCTCGGAGGGGACAGTTTCTTCACCCCTCCACTTT. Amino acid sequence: CSASEGTVSSPLHF.

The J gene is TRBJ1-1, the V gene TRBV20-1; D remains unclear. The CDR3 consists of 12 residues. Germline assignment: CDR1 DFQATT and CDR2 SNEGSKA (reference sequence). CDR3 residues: CRPKGGRDEAFF. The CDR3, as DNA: TGCAGACCAAAGGGCGGCAGAGACGAAGCTTTCTTT.

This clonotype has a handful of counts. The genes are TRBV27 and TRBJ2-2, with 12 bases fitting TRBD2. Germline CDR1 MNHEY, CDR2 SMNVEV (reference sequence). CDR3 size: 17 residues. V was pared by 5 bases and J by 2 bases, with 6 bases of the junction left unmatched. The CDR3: CASSNLGLAGNTGELFF. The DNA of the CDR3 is TGTGCCAGCAGTAACTTGGGACTAGCGGGCAACACCGGGGAGCTGTTTTTT.

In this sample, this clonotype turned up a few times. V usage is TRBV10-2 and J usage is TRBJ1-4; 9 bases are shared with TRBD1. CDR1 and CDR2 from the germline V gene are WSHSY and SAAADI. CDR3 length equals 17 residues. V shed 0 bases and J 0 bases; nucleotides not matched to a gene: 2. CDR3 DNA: TGCGCCAGCAGTGAGTCCAGGACAGGGGCAACTAATGAAAAACTGTTTTTT. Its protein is CASSESRTGATNEKLFF.

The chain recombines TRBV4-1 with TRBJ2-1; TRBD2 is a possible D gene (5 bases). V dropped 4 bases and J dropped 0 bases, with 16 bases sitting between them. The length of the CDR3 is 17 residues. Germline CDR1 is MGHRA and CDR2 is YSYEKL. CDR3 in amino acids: CASSRTQPPSSYNEQFF. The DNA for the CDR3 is TGCGCCAGCAGCCGGACTCAACCCCCTAGCTCCTACAATGAGCAGTTCTTC.

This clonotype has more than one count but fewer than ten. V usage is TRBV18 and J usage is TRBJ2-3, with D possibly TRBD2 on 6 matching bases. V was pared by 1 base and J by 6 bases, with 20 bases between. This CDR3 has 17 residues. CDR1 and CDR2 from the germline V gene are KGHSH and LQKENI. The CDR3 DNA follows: TGTGCCAGCTCACCACTCGGGACTGTCATAACCTCGGATACGCAGTATTTT. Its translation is CASSPLGTVITSDTQYF.

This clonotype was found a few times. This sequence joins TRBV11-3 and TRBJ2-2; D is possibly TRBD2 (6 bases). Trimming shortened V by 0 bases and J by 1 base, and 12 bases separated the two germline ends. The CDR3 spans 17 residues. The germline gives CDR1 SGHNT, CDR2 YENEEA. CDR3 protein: CASSLDSGGGNTGELFF. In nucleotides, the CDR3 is TGTGCCAGCAGCTTAGATAGCGGAGGCGGGAACACCGGGGAGCTGTTTTTT.

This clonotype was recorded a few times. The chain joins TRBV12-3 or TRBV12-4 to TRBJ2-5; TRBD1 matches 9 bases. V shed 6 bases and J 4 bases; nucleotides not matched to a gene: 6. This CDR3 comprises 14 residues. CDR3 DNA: TGTGCCAGCAGCCTTTACAGGGGGCGAGAGACCCAGTACTTC. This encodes CASSLYRGRETQYF.

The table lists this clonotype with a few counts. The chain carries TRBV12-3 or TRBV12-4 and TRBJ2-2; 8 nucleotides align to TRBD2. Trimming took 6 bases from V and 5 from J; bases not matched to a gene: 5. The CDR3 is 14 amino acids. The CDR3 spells CASRRTSLTGELFF. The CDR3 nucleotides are TGTGCCAGCAGACGGACTAGCTTAACCGGGGAGCTGTTTTTT.

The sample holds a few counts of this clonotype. The CDR3 DNA reads TGTGCCAGCACCCCGGGACTAGCTAACCACGAGCAGTACTTC. Translated: CASTPGLANHEQYF. V is TRBV12-3 or TRBV12-4 and J is TRBJ2-7, with 9 positions matching TRBD2. The CDR3 is 14 amino acids. With V trimmed by 7 bases and J by 5 bases, 9 bases remained unmatched.

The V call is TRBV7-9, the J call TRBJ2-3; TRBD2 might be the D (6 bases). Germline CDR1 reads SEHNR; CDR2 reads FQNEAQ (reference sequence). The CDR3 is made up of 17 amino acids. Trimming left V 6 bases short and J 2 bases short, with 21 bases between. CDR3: CASSSGGTVRYTDTQYF. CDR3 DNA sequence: TGTGCCAGCAGTTCTGGGGGGACTGTTCGATACACAGATACGCAGTATTTT.

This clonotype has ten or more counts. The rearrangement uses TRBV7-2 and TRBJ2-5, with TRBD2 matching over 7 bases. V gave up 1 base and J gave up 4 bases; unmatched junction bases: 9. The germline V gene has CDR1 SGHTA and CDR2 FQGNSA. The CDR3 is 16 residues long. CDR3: CASSLVWRESGETQYF. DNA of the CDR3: TGTGCCAGCAGCTTAGTCTGGCGGGAGTCGGGAGAGACCCAGTACTTC.

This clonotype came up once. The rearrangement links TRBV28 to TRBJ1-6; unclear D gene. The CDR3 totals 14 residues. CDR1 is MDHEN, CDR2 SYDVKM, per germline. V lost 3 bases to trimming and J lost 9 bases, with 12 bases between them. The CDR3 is CASSFTAFGSPLHF. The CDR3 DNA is TGTGCCAGCAGTTTTACAGCCTTTGGTTCACCCCTCCACTTT.

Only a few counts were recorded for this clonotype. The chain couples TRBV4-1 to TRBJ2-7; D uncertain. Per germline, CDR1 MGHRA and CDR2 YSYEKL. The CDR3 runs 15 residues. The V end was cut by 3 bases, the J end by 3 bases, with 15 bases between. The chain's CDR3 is CASSHPTRTYYEQYF. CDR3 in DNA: TGCGCCAGCAGCCATCCCACAAGAACCTACTACGAGCAGTACTTC.

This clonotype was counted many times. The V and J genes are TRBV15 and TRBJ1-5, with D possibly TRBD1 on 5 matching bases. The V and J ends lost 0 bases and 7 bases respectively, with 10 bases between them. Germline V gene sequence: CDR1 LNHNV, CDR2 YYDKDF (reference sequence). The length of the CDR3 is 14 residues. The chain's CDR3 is CATSRDAGDQPQHF. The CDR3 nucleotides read TGTGCCACCAGCAGAGATGCGGGGGACCAGCCCCAGCATTTT.